These 13 T cell receptor beta chains originate from one sample sequenced in a study of T cell clusters in autoimmune cytopenias. TRB rearrangements were amplified by touch-down multiplex PCR with mixed TRB-A/B primers. TCRdb re-called the multiplex PCR reads; one entry per CDR3 protein, DNA not given. Here the sample table reports 10,000 to 11,000 distinct CDR3 sequences. TRB was amplified from approximately 250 ng of peripheral blood genomic DNA per sample. These same records also appear under a second study, on T cell repertoires in aging, cancer and after chemotherapy.

Sequencing was performed on peripheral blood. Every receptor here comes from a human donor in good health.

V is TRBV6-1 and J is TRBJ2-1; no DNA is available, so the TRBD2 call from TCRdb remains unchecked. CDR3 size: 13 residues. Germline V gene sequence: CDR1 MNHNS, CDR2 SASEGT. The CDR3 spells CASSPLAGLEQFF.

The chain is built from TRBV10-3 and TRBJ1-2; TCRdb names TRBD1, which stays unverified in the absence of DNA. The CDR3 extends over 14 amino acids. The germline CDR1 and CDR2 sequences are ENHRY and SYGVKD. The CDR3 here is CAISGQGWGLGYTF.

The V gene is TRBV14, the J gene TRBJ2-3; lacking DNA, the TRBD2 call made by TCRdb goes unchecked. This CDR3 comprises 15 residues. Germline-derived CDR1 and CDR2 are SGHDN and FVKESK. The CDR3 region is CASSLRAAHTDTQYF.

Considering frequency, this clonotype is medium-sized. The chain combines TRBV19 with TRBJ2-5; TCRdb's assignment of TRBD1 cannot be checked, as there is no DNA. Germline V gene data show CDR1 as LNHDA and CDR2 as SQIVND (reference sequence). CDR3 length equals 13 residues. CDR3 sequence reads: CASSPGGWETQYF.

This chain connects TRBV20-1 to TRBJ1-6; TCRdb designates TRBD1, a call that cannot be tested without DNA. The CDR3 contains 13 residues. The germline gives CDR1 DFQATT, CDR2 SNEGSKA (reference sequence). This CDR3 reads CSARGQEGSPLHF.

This rearrangement joins TRBV27 to TRBJ1-6. This CDR3 spans 12 amino acids. Germline CDR1 MNHEY, CDR2 SMNVEV (reference sequence). The CDR3 sequence: CASSFSNSPLHF.

This clonotype is classed as medium-sized by frequency. The V gene is TRBV12-3 or TRBV12-4, the J gene TRBJ2-3. The CDR3 covers 15 residues. This CDR3 reads CASSLAGMGTDTQYF.

The rearrangement uses TRBV5-4 and TRBJ2-7; no DNA is available, so the TRBD1 call from TCRdb remains unchecked. CDR1 and CDR2 from the germline V gene are SGHNT and YYREEE (reference sequence). CDR3 length: 15 amino acids. The CDR3: CASSTGTGSSYEQYF.

The chain carries TRBV6-5 and TRBJ2-7. CDR3 length: 12 residues. Germline assignment: CDR1 MNHEY and CDR2 SVGAGI. The chain's CDR3 is CASRTGPYEQYF.

CDR3 loop: CASSNKGSYEQYF. This chain uses TRBV6-5 with TRBJ2-7; TCRdb designates TRBD1, a call that cannot be tested without DNA. The germline CDR1 and CDR2 sequences are MNHEY and SVGAGI. This CDR3 is built from 13 residues.

This rearrangement joins TRBV27 to TRBJ1-6. CDR3 length: 14 amino acids. CDR1 MNHEY and CDR2 SMNVEV come from the germline V gene (reference sequence). CDR3 region: CASSLPVYNSPLHF.

The chain employs TRBV19 and TRBJ2-5; TCRdb's D gene call, TRBD2, goes unchecked for lack of DNA. Germline V gene data show CDR1 as LNHDA and CDR2 as SQIVND (reference sequence). The CDR3 contains 17 residues. CDR3 region: CASSISESGRALETQYF.

In terms of frequency, this clonotype is medium-sized. The chain recombines TRBV29-1 with TRBJ2-6. The V gene's germline CDR1 is SQVTM and CDR2 ANQGSEA. This CDR3 region has 12 residues. The CDR3: CSVAVGANVLTF.